The 19 T cell receptor beta chains below come from one sample, sequenced in a study of blood T cell repertoires in COVID-19. The method was immunoSEQ multiplex PCR; TCRdb's version includes in-frame clones alone and lacks a portion of them. Among 35,000 to 40,000 clones listed, approximately 90% were seen once. Material: peripheral blood. All receptors derive from a man aged 55 to 70 with COVID-19, enrolled during active disease.

The V and J genes are TRBV9 and TRBJ1-6; D remains ambiguous. Trimming stripped 4 bases from V and 5 bases from J, with 4 bases between. The CDR3 sequence is 12 residues long. Per the germline V gene, CDR1 is SGDLS and CDR2 is YYNGEE. CDR3 DNA sequence: TGTGCCAGCAGCCAAAATAATTCACCCCTCCACTTT. Residues: CASSQNNSPLHF.

The chain carries TRBV13 and TRBJ1-4; 10 nucleotides match TRBD1. In germline, CDR1 is PRHDT, CDR2 FYEKMQ (reference sequence). After removal of 5 bases from V and 8 bases from J, the junction contained 17 bases not matched to a gene. The CDR3 sequence is 18 residues long. The CDR3, as DNA: TGTGCCAGCAGCCTGCTCTTTTCTCGACAGGGGGCTCTAGAAAAACTGTTTTTT. Translation: CASSLLFSRQGALEKLFF.

A remark on this clone: This same CDR3 is encoded by further DNA sequences in the sample. The V call is TRBV3-1 (or the pseudogene TRBV3-2), the J call TRBJ1-1; 9 bases agree with TRBD1. The CDR3 runs to 14 residues. Germline CDR1 reads LGHDT; CDR2 reads YNNKEL (reference sequence). Germline trimming cut 1 base from V and 5 bases from J; bases unmatched to any gene: 2. The CDR3 loop is CASSQGTGETEAFF. The CDR3 DNA is TGTGCCAGCAGCCAAGGGACAGGGGAAACTGAAGCTTTCTTT.

The chain carries TRBV5-1 and TRBJ2-3; TRBD2 matches at 7 bases. Trimming took 7 bases from V and 4 from J; bases not matched to a gene: 9. This CDR3 comprises 14 residues. The germline CDR1 and CDR2 sequences are SGHRS and YFSETQ. The CDR3 nucleotides are TGCGCCAGCTATCGGTTTGGGGGGGCAGATACGCAGTATTTT. This codes for CASYRFGGADTQYF. The whole variable domain, remainder taken from reference TRBV5-1 and TRBJ2-3, is KAGVTQTPRYLIKTRGQQVTLSCSPISGHRSVSWYQQTPGQGLQFLFEYFSETQRNKGNFPGRFSGRQFSNSRSEMNVSTLELGDSALYLCASYRFGGADTQYFGPGTRLTVL.

This chain uses TRBV11-3 with TRBJ1-3, with 7 bases that match TRBD1. CDR1 and CDR2 (germline): SGHNT, YENEEA. Trimming removed 4 bases from V and 4 bases from J; junction bases left unmatched: 16. The CDR3 is 18 residues long. The CDR3 reads CASSSLREGGPDGNTIYF. DNA of the CDR3: TGTGCCAGCAGCTCGCTCCGGGAAGGGGGCCCGGACGGAAACACCATATATTTT.

The V and J genes are TRBV24-1 and TRBJ1-2; a possible D gene is TRBD1 (6 bases). The germline V and J ends were trimmed by 3 bases and 4 bases, with 11 bases remaining between them. Germline values: CDR1 KGHDR, CDR2 SFDVKD. This CDR3 contains 14 residues. The CDR3 loop is CATSDPADSYGYTF. The CDR3 coding sequence is TGTGCCACCAGTGATCCCGCGGACAGCTATGGCTACACCTTC.

The V gene is TRBV5-1, the J gene TRBJ2-1; 9 positions match TRBD2. CDR1 SGHRS and CDR2 YFSETQ come from the germline V gene. Trimming took 1 base from V and 8 from J; bases not matched to a gene: 7. The CDR3 consists of 15 residues. CDR3 amino acids: CASSLYQREVDEQFF. CDR3 coding DNA: TGCGCCAGCAGCTTGTATCAGCGGGAGGTCGATGAGCAGTTCTTC.

The chain links TRBV24-1 to TRBJ2-7; D is unclear. V lost 3 bases and J lost 2, with 4 bases in between. CDR1 is KGHDR and CDR2 is SFDVKD in the germline V gene. CDR3 length: 12 amino acids. CDR3 in amino acids: CATSDEAYEQYF. The CDR3 DNA follows: TGTGCCACCAGTGATGAGGCCTACGAGCAGTACTTC.

The chain combines TRBV5-4 with TRBJ2-1; 11 bases agree with TRBD2. Trimming cost V 4 bases and J 3 bases; bases outside gene matches: 3. CDR3 size: 15 residues. CDR1 is SGHNT and CDR2 is YYREEE in the germline V gene (reference sequence). The CDR3 coding sequence is TGTGCCAGCAGCCCCGGGACTAGCGGCTACAATGAGCAGTTCTTC. It is translated as CASSPGTSGYNEQFF.

V is TRBV5-1 and J is TRBJ2-1, with 16 bases lining up with TRBD2. CDR3 length: 19 residues. Germline CDR1 SGHRS, CDR2 YFSETQ. The V gene end was trimmed by 4 bases and the J gene end by 9 bases; junction bases not matched to a gene: 16. The CDR3 protein is CASSPCPGTSGRAVGEQFF. CDR3 DNA: TGCGCCAGCAGCCCCTGTCCCGGGACTAGCGGGAGGGCCGTAGGTGAGCAGTTCTTC.

The chain joins TRBV5-6 to TRBJ2-5, with D possibly being TRBD1 (5 bases). The germline V gene encodes CDR1 SGHDT and CDR2 YYEEEE. The CDR3 runs 13 residues. V lost 5 bases and J 3 bases, leaving 11 bases between the germline ends. This CDR3 reads CASSLTGEETQYF. The CDR3 DNA follows: TGTGCCAGCAGTCTTACAGGTGAAGAGACCCAGTACTTC. The full variable domain, completed using reference TRBV5-6 and TRBJ2-5, is DAGVTQSPTHLIKTRGQQVTLRCSPKSGHDTVSWYQQALGQGPQFIFQYYEEEERQRGNFPDRFSGHQFPNYSSELNVNALLLGDSALYLCASSLTGEETQYFGPGTRLLVL.

The V gene is TRBV6-2 or TRBV6-3, the J gene TRBJ2-7; TRBD2 might be the D (6 bases). Germline V lookup: CDR1 MNHEY, CDR2 SVGEGT. V was shortened by 5 bases and J by 4 bases, with 15 bases between the two germline ends. The CDR3 loop spans 14 amino acids. The DNA of the CDR3 is TGTGCCAGCAGTACCTCGGAGGGGCAGTACGAGCAGTACTTC. It specifies CASSTSEGQYEQYF.

The chain carries TRBV28 and TRBJ1-2; TRBD1 aligns across 10 bases. The germline V gene has CDR1 MDHEN and CDR2 SYDVKM. With V trimmed by 5 bases and J by 7 bases, 7 bases remained unmatched. The CDR3 extends over 14 amino acids. Written as DNA, the CDR3 is TGTGCCAGCAGTGCTAGGACAGGGGGTTTTGGCTACACCTTC. Its translation is CASSARTGGFGYTF.

This chain uses TRBV5-4 with TRBJ2-3; D uncertain. Germline V lookup: CDR1 SGHNT, CDR2 YYREEE (reference sequence). V lost 3 bases, J lost 3 bases, and 11 bases lay in between. The CDR3 runs 14 residues. The CDR3 DNA follows: TGTGCCAGCAGCTCGACTGGAGATACAGATACGCAGTATTTT. This sequence encodes CASSSTGDTDTQYF.

This clone was seen a few times. The genes are TRBV4-3 and TRBJ1-4, with TRBD1 matching 7 bases. CDR3 length equals 19 residues. V lost 3 bases, J lost 0 bases, and 13 bases stayed unmatched. Germline lookup yields CDR1 LGHNA and CDR2 YSLEER. The CDR3 loop reads CASSQVQGSGISTNEKLFF. The CDR3 DNA follows: TGCGCCAGCAGCCAGGTACAGGGGAGCGGAATCTCAACTAATGAAAAACTGTTTTTT.

This CDR3 reads CASSGRVRGTTTYEQYF. Here the CDR3 DNA reads TGTGCCAGCAGCGGCCGGGTTCGGGGGACTACTACCTACGAGCAGTACTTC. This chain uses TRBV11-2 with TRBJ2-7; 7 bases are shared with TRBD2. Germline assignment: CDR1 SGHAT and CDR2 FQNNGV. Trimming removed 5 bases from V and 2 bases from J; junction bases left unmatched: 15. CDR3 length: 17 amino acids.

The chain employs TRBV19 and TRBJ1-2; D is undetermined. Germline lookup yields CDR1 LNHDA and CDR2 SQIVND (reference sequence). This CDR3 spans 14 amino acids. Trimming pared 7 bases from V and 4 bases from J, leaving 16 bases between. CDR3 coding DNA: TGTGCCAGTACCGCGGGGAGTGCGACCTATGGCTACACCTTC. Translating gives CASTAGSATYGYTF.

The CDR3 DNA reads TGTGCCAGTAGTATTTCTCTCGGGACAGGGAATGAAGCTTTCTTT. Translation: CASSISLGTGNEAFF. J is TRBJ1-1 and V is TRBV19, with TRBD1 identical over 9 bases. J gave up 7 bases and V 3 bases, and 9 bases lay outside the gene matches. Germline assignment: CDR1 LNHDA and CDR2 SQIVND (reference sequence). The length of the CDR3 is 15 residues.

V is TRBV5-1 and J is TRBJ1-1; 9 positions agree with TRBD1. Germline V gives CDR1 SGHRS, CDR2 YFSETQ. This CDR3 spans 22 amino acids. With V trimmed by 1 base and J by 0 bases, 22 bases remained unmatched. The CDR3 bases are TGCGCCAGCAGCTTGTCTCTTAATGCTGGGACAGGGCTCCGCGTCATGAACACTGAAGCTTTCTTT. Translated, it gives CASSLSLNAGTGLRVMNTEAFF.